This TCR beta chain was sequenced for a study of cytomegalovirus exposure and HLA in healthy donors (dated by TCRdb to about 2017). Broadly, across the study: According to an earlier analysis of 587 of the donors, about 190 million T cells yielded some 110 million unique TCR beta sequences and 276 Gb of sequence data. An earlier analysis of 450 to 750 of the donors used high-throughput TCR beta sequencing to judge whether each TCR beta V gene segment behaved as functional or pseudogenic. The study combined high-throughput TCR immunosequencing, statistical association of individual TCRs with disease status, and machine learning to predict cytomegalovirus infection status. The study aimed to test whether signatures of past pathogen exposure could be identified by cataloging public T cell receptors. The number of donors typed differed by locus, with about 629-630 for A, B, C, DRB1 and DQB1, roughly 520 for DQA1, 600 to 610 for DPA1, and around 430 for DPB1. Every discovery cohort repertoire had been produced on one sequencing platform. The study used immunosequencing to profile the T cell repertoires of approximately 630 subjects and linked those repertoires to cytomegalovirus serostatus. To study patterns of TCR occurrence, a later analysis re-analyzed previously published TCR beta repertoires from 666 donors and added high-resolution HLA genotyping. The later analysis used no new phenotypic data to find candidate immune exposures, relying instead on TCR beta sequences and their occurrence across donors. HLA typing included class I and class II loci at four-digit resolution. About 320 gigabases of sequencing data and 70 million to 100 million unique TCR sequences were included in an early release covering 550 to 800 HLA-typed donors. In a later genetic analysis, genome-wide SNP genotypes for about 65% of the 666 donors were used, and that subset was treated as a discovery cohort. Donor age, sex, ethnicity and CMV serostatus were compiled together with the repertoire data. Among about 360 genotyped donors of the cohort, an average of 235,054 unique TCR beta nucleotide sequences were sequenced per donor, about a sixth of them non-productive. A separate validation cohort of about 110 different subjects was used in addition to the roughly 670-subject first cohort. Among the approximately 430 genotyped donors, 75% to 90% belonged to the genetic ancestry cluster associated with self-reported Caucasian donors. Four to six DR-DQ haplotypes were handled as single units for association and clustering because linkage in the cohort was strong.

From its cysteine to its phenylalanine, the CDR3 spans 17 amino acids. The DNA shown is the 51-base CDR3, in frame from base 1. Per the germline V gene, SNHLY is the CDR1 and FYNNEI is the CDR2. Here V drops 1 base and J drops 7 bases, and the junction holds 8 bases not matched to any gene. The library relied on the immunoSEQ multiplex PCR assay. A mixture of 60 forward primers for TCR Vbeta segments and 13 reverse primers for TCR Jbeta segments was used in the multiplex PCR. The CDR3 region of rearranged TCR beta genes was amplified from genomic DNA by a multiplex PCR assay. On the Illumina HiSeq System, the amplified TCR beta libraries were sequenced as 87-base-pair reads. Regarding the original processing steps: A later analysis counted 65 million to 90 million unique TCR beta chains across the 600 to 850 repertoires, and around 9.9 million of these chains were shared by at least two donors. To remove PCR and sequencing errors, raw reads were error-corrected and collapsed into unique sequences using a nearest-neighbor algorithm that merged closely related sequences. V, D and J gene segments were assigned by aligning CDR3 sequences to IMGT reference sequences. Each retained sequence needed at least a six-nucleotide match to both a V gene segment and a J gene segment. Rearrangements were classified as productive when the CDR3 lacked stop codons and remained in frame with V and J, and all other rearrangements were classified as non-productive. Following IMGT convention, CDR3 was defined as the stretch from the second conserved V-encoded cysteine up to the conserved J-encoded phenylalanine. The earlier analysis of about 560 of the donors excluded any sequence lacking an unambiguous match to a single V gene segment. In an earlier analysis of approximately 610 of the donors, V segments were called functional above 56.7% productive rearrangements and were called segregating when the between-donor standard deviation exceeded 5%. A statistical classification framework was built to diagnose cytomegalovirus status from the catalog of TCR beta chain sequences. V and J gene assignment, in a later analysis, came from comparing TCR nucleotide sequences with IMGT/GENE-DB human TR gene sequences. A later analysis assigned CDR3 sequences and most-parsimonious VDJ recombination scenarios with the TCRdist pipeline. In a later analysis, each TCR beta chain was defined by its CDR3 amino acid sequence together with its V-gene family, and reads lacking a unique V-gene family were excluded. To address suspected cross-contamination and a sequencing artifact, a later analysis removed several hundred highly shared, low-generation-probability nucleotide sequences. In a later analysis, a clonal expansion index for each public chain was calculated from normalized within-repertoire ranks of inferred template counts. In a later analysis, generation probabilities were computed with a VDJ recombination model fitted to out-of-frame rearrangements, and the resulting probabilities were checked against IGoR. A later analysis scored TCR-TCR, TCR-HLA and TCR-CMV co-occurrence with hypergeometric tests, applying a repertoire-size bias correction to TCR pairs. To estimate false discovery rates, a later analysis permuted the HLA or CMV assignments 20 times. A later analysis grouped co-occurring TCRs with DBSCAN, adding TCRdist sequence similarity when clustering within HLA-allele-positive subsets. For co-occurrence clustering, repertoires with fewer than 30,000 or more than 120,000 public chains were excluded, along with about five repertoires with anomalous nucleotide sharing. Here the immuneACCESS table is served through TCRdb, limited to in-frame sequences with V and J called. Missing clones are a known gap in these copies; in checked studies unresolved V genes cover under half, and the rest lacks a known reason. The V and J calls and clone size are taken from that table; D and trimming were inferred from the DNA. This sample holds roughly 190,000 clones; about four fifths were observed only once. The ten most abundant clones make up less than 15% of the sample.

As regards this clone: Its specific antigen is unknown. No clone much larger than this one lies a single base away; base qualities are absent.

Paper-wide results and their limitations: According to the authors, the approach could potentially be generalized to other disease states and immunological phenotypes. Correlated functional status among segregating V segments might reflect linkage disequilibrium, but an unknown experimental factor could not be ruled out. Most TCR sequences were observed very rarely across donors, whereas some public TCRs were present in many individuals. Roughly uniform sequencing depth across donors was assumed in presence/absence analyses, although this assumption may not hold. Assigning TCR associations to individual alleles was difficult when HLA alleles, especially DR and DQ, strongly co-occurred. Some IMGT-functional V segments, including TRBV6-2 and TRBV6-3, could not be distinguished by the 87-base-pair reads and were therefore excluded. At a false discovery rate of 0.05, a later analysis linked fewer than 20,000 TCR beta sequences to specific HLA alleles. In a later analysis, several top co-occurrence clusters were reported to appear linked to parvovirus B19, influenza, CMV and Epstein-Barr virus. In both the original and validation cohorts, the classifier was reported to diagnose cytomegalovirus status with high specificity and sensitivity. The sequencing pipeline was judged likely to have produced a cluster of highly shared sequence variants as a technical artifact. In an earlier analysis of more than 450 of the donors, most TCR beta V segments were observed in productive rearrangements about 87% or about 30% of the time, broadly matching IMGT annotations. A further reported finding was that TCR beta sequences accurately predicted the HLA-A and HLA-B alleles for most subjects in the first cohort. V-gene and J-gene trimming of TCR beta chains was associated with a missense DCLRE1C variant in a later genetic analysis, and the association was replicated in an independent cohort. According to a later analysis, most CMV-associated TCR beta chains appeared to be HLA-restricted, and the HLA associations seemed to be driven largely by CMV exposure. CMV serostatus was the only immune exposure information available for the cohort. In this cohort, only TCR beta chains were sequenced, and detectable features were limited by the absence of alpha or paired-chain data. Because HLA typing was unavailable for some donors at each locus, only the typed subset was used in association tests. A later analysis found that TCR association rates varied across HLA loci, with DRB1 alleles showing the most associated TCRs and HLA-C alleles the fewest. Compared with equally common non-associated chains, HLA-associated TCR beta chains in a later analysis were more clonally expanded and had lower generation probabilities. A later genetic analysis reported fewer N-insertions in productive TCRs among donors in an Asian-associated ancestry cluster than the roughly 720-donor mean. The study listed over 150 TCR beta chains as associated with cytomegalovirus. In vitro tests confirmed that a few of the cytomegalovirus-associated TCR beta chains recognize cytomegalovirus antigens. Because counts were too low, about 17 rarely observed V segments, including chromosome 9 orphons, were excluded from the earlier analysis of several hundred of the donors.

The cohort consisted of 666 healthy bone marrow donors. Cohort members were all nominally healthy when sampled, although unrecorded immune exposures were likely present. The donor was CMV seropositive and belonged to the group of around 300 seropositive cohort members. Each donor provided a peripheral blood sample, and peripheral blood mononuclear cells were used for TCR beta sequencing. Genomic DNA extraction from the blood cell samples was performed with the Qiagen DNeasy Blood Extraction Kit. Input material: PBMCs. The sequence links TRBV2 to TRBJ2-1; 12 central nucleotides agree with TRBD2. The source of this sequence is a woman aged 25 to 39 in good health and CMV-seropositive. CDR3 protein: CASSEEVTSGGINEQFF. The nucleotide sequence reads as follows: TGTGCCAGCAGTGAAGAAGTAACTAGCGGGGGGATAAATGAGCAGTTCTTC.